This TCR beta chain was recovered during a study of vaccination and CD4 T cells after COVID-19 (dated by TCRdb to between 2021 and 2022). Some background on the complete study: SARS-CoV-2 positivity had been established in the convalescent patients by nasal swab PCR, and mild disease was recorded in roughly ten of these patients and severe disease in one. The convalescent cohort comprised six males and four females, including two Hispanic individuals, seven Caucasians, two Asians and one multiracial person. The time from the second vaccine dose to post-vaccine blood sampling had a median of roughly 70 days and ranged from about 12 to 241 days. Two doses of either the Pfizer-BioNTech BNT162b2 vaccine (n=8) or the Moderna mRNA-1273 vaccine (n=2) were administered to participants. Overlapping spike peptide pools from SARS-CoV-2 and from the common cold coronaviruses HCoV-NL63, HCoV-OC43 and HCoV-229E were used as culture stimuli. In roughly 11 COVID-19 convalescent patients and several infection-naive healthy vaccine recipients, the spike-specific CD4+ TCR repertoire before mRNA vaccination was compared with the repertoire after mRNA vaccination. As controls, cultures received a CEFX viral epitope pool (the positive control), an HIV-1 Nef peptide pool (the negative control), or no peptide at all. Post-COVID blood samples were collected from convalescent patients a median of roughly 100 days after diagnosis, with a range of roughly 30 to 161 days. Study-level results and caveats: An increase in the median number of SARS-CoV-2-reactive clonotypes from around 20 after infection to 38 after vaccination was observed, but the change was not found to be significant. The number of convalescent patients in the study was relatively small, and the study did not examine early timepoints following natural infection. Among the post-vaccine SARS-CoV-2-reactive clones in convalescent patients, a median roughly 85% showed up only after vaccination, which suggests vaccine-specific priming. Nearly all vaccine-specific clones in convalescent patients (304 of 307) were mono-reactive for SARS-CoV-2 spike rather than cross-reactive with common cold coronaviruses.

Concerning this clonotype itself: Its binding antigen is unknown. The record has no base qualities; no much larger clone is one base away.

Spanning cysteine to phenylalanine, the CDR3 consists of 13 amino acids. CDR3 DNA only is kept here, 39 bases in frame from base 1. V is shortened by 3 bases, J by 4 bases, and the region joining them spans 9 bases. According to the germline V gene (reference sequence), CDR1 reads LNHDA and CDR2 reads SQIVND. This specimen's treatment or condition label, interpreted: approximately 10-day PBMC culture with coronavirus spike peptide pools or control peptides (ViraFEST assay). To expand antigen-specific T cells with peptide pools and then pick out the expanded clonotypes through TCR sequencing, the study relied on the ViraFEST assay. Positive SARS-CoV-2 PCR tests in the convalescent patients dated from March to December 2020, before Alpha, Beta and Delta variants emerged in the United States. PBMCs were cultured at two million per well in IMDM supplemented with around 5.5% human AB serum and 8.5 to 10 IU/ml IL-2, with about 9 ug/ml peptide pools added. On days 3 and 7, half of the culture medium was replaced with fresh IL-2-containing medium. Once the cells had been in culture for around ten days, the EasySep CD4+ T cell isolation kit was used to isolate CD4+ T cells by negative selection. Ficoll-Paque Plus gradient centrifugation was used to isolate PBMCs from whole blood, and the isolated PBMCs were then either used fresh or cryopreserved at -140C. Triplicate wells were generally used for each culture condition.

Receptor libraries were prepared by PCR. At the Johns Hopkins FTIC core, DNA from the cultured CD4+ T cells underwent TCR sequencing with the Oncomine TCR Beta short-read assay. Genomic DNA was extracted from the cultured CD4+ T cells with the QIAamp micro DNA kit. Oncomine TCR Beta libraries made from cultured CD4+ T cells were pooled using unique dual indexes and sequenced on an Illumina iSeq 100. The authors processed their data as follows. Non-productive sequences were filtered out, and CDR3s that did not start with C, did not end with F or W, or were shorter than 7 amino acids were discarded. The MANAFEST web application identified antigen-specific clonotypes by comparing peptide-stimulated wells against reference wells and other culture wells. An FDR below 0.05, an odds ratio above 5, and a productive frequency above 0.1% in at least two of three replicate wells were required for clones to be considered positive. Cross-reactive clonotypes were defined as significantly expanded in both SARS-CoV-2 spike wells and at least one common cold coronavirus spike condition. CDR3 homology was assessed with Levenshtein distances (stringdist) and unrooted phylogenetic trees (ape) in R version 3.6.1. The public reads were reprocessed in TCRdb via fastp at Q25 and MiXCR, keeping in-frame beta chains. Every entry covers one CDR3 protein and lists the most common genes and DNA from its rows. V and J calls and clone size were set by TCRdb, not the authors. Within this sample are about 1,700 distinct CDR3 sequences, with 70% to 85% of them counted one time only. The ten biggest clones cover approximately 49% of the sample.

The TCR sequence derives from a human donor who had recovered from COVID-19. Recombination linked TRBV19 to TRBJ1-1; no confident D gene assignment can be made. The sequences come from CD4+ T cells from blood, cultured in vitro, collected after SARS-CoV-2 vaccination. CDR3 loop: CASSMWVGTEAFF. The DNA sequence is TGTGCCAGTAGTATGTGGGTCGGCACTGAAGCTTTCTTT.